This passage covers 17 T cell receptor beta chains from one sample sequenced in a study of blood T cell repertoires in COVID-19. Produced via immunoSEQ multiplex PCR; TCRdb's table is partial and in-frame only. The data show 140,000 to 150,000 clones, 65% to 85% seen once. Sequencing was performed on PBMCs or T cells enriched from blood (not recorded which). The source is a woman aged 50 to 60 who had been exposed to COVID-19.

The rearrangement links TRBV3-1 (or the pseudogene TRBV3-2) to TRBJ2-7, with 8 bases aligning to TRBD2. J lost 4 bases, V lost 0 bases, and 14 bases had no gene match. The CDR3 runs 18 residues. The germline CDR1 and CDR2 sequences are LGHDT and YNNKEL (reference sequence). CDR3: CASSQDRVAGPSLYEQYF. The CDR3 DNA is TGTGCCAGCAGCCAAGACCGCGTAGCGGGGCCCTCTCTATACGAGCAGTACTTC.

The chain has TRBV4-1 and TRBJ2-1; 16 bases map to TRBD2. The CDR3 runs to 17 residues. Germline V gives CDR1 MGHRA, CDR2 YSYEKL. V gave up 3 bases and J gave up 7 bases; unmatched junction bases: 6. Written as DNA, the CDR3 is TGCGCCAGCAGCCAGGGCGGGACTAGCGGGAGGGGAAATGAGCAGTTCTTC. Translating it yields CASSQGGTSGRGNEQFF.

The chain couples TRBV7-6 to TRBJ2-1; 8 nucleotides line up with TRBD2. The ends lost 5 bases at V and 7 bases at J; junction bases unmatched: 13. This CDR3 comprises 16 residues. Germline V gene data show CDR1 as SGHVS and CDR2 as FNYEAQ. Here the CDR3 DNA reads TGTGCCAGCAGCCAAAGACGGGCTAGCGGGCTAAATGAGCAGTTCTTC. It specifies CASSQRRASGLNEQFF.

The V gene is TRBV7-2, the J gene TRBJ1-4, with TRBD1 matching over 7 bases. Trimming at V came to 2 bases and at J to 7 bases, leaving 7 bases not matched to a gene. There are 15 residues in the CDR3. Germline V gene data show CDR1 as SGHTA and CDR2 as FQGNSA. The CDR3 protein is CASSLLAGGGEKLFF. For the CDR3, the DNA is TGTGCCAGCAGCTTACTGGCAGGGGGAGGTGAAAAACTGTTTTTT.

This chain joins TRBV27 and TRBJ2-1; the match to TRBD2 covers 9 bases. CDR1 is MNHEY, CDR2 SMNVEV, per germline (reference sequence). The CDR3 consists of 16 residues. The V gene end was trimmed by 3 bases and the J gene end by 5 bases; junction bases not matched to a gene: 8. This CDR3 reads CASSLRGTSRNNEQFF. DNA of the CDR3: TGTGCCAGCAGTTTGCGCGGGACTAGCAGAAACAATGAGCAGTTCTTC.

This chain links TRBV5-4 with TRBJ2-6; D perhaps matches TRBD2 (5 bases). The V gene's germline CDR1 is SGHNT and CDR2 YYREEE (reference sequence). This CDR3 spans 16 amino acids. V lost 4 bases and J 1 base, leaving 12 bases between the germline ends. CDR3 DNA: TGTGCCAGCAGCCAGAGGGCGGCTTCTGGGGCCAACGTCCTGACTTTC. This gives the protein CASSQRAASGANVLTF.

The rearrangement links TRBV7-2 to TRBJ1-1, with no clear D. V lost 3 bases to trimming and J lost 6 bases, with 11 bases between them. Germline V gives CDR1 SGHTA, CDR2 FQGNSA. CDR3 length: 13 amino acids. CDR3 protein: CASSFGKLPEAFF. The CDR3 nucleotides are TGTGCCAGCAGCTTCGGGAAACTCCCTGAAGCTTTCTTT.

The chain recombines TRBV2 with TRBJ1-1, with D maybe TRBD1 (5 bases). From germline, CDR1 is SNHLY and CDR2 FYNNEI. The length of the CDR3 is 15 residues. Between the trimmed V and J ends, which lost 2 bases and 4 bases, there was a span of 14 bases. The CDR3 is CASSERRTGGTEAFF. The CDR3 DNA follows: TGTGCCAGCAGTGAACGTCGAACGGGGGGCACTGAAGCTTTCTTT.

The chain carries TRBV27 and TRBJ1-2, with a tentative D call TRBD1 (5 bases). The CDR3 is made up of 15 amino acids. V dropped 0 bases and J dropped 6 bases, with 14 bases sitting between them. CDR1 MNHEY and CDR2 SMNVEV come from the germline V gene (reference sequence). The CDR3 nucleotides are TGTGCCAGCAGTTTATCCTTTGGGACTTGGGATGGCTACACCTTC. Encoded protein: CASSLSFGTWDGYTF.

The V and J genes are TRBV30 and TRBJ2-2, with D uncertain. The CDR3 contains 12 residues. Deletions cut 1 base from V and 6 bases from J, with 6 bases between. Germline V gene data show CDR1 as GTSNPN and CDR2 as SVGIG (reference sequence). CDR3 DNA: TGTGCCTGGAGTGCGCTAGCCGGGGAGCTGTTTTTT. It translates to CAWSALAGELFF.

The chain carries TRBV5-6 and TRBJ2-7; D is possibly TRBD1 (5 bases). This CDR3 region has 13 residues. Germline V lookup: CDR1 SGHDT, CDR2 YYEEEE. The germline V and J ends were trimmed by 0 bases and 3 bases, with 7 bases remaining between them. The CDR3 region is CASSLEQDYEQYF. The CDR3 DNA follows: TGTGCCAGCAGCTTGGAACAGGACTACGAGCAGTACTTC.

V is TRBV19 and J is TRBJ2-1; D call uncertain. Trimming shortened V by 1 base and J by 2 bases, and 9 bases separated the two germline ends. The CDR3 is 15 residues long. Germline V CDR1 and CDR2: LNHDA, SQIVND (reference sequence). The CDR3 spells CASSIASQTYNEQFF. The DNA of the CDR3 is TGTGCCAGTAGTATAGCAAGCCAAACCTACAATGAGCAGTTCTTC.

The chain carries TRBV6-5 and TRBJ1-2; possible D gene TRBD1, 5 bases. Germline-derived CDR1 and CDR2 are MNHEY and SVGAGI. The CDR3 covers 15 residues. The germline V and J ends were trimmed by 2 bases and 5 bases, with 15 bases remaining between them. For the CDR3, the DNA is TGTGCCAGCAGTTACGGGGGGACCCTTGATTATGGCTACACCTTC. Protein: CASSYGGTLDYGYTF.

The chain employs TRBV6-5 and TRBJ2-7; the D gene is possibly TRBD1 (5 bases). Germline V gene lookup returns CDR1 MNHEY and CDR2 SVGAGI. This CDR3 region has 13 residues. Trimming stripped 4 bases from V and 3 bases from J, with 10 bases between. In nucleotides, the CDR3 is TGTGCCAGCAGTTCCCCCACAGGCTACGAGCAGTACTTC. Its protein is CASSSPTGYEQYF.

The chain employs TRBV21-1 and TRBJ2-7; TRBD1 is the table's D call and was not checked against the DNA. TRBV21-1 is an annotated pseudogene. There are 20 residues in the CDR3. The CDR3 coding sequence is TGTGCCAGCAGCAAAGGGTGGCAGGGGCCGACCCCTATAAGCTCCTACGAGCAGTACTTC. It translates to CASSKGWQGPTPISSYEQYF.

This clone has just a few counts. The V and J genes are TRBV7-3 and TRBJ1-2, with a weak D call TRBD1 (6 bases). Looked up from germline, CDR1 is SGHTA and CDR2 is FQGTGA. The CDR3 contains 14 residues. V lost 3 bases, J lost 0 bases, and 8 bases lay in between. CDR3 loop: CASSLTGANYGYTF. The DNA of the CDR3 is TGTGCCAGCAGCTTGACAGGAGCTAACTATGGCTACACCTTC. The full variable domain, in which reference TRBV7-3 and TRBJ1-2 provide the parts outside the CDR3, is GAGVSQTPSNKVTEKGKYVELRCDPISGHTALYWYRQSLGQGPEFLIYFQGTGAADDSGLPNDRFFAVRPEGSVSTLKIQRTERGDSAVYLCASSLTGANYGYTFGSGTRLTVV.

This clone has a handful of counts. At one end, the junction sequence differs from germline, possibly due to a read error. J is TRBJ2-1 and V is TRBV7-9; D gene ambiguous. Germline V gene sequence: CDR1 SEHNR, CDR2 FQNEAQ (reference sequence). CDR3 length: 14 amino acids. CDR3 loop: CASSTHSSDNEQFF. In nucleotides, the CDR3 is TGTGCCAGCAGCACGCACAGCTCCGACAATGAGCAGTTCTTC.